The clone carrying this T cell receptor beta chain showed up many times. Preparing the TCRbeta library involved the use of unique molecular identifiers. MiXCR was run by TCRdb on the PCR reads, yielding one entry per CDR3 protein. The table includes about 610,000 distinct CDR3 sequences, roughly a tenth detected once. Looked up from germline, CDR1 is SGHAT and CDR2 is FQNNGV. The length of the CDR3 is 14 residues. Trimming cost V 1 base and J 7 bases; bases outside gene matches: 5. This specimen belongs to a study of T-cell reconstitution after alpha-beta-depleted transplantation in children. The chain carries TRBV11-2 and TRBJ2-5; TRBD2 aligns across 8 bases. Sequenced material: PBMCs from the stem cell graft donor, taken from the stem cell graft. The sequence derives from a human donor who donated a stem cell graft to a child with acute myeloid leukemia. The CDR3 reads CASSLVGTRVTQYF. Written as DNA, the CDR3 is TGTGCCAGCAGCTTAGTCGGGACTAGGGTGACCCAGTACTTC.